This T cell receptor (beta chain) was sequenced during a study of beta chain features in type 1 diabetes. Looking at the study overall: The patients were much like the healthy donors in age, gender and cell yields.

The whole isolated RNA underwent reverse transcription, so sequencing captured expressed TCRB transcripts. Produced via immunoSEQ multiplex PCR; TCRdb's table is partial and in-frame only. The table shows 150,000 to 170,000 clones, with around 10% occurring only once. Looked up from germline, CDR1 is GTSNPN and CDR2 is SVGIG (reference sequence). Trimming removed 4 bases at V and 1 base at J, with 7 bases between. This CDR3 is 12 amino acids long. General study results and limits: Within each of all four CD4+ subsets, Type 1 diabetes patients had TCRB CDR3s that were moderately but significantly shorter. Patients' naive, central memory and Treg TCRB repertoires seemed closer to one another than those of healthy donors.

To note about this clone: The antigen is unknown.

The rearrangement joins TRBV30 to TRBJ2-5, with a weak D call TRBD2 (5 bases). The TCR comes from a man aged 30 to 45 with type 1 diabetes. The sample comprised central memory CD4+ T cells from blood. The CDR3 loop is CAWNAGQETQYF. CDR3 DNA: TGTGCCTGGAATGCGGGCCAAGAGACCCAGTACTTC.